This T cell receptor beta chain is drawn from a study of T cells in Graves' hyperthyroidism and ophthalmopathy. Whole-study results and caveats: Ophthalmopathy got predicted by the model a median about six months before its onset.

Authors of the study amplified TCR beta CDR3 regions from RNA transcripts. First-round RT-PCR targeting the TCR CDR3 was performed with the HTBI primer set. TCRdb processed the multiplex PCR reads anew with MiXCR; each CDR3 protein has one entry. The repertoire holds 490,000 or so distinct CDR3 sequences, with 22% as singletons. This CDR3 has 15 amino acids. Trimming shortened V by 6 bases and J by 6 bases, and 20 bases separated the two germline ends. Germline V gene data show CDR1 as LGHNA and CDR2 as YSLEER. Patients were excluded for uncontrolled infection, other autoimmune disease, pregnancy or lactation. The source of the PBMCs was over 8.5 ml of fresh peripheral blood. Worth noting for this clonotype: Its cognate antigen is unknown.

The rearrangement uses TRBV4-3 and TRBJ1-1; tentative D call: TRBD1 (5 bases). The sequenced sample was blood. This sequence was found in a woman in her 70s with Graves' ophthalmopathy. The CDR3 region is CASRQATEVWAEAFF. In DNA form, the CDR3 reads TGCGCCAGCAGACAGGCAACAGAGGTTTGGGCTGAAGCTTTCTTT.